The clone carrying this T cell receptor beta chain was observed many times. The sample belongs to a study of T cells in Graves' hyperthyroidism and ophthalmopathy. In germline, CDR1 is SGHRS, CDR2 YFSETQ. The CDR3 has 15 amino acids. V gave up 4 bases and J gave up 4 bases, with 16 bases separating them. The TCR beta CDR3 regions underwent amplification using RNA transcripts as the source. The HTBI primer set was used in a first-round RT-PCR of the TCR CDR3. TCRdb reanalysed the multiplex PCR reads using MiXCR and keeps one entry per CDR3 protein. This table has about 560,000 distinct CDR3 sequences, approximately 15% appearing once.

The clonotype originates from a young woman with Graves' hyperthyroidism. The V gene is TRBV5-1, the J gene TRBJ2-3; D might be TRBD2 (6 bases). Sequencing was performed on blood. CDR3 region: CASSGGTWGSDTQYF. CDR3 nucleotide sequence: TGCGCCAGCAGCGGCGGGACTTGGGGATCAGATACGCAGTATTTT.